Sequencing of this T cell receptor (beta chain) was carried out in a study of human T cells and chemical hapten exposure. There are many counts of this clonotype. Using its own MiXCR run on the RACE reads, TCRdb lists one record per CDR3 protein. In the table there are roughly 38,000 distinct CDR3 sequences, 9.5% of which are singletons. Time point given: patch test 3, about 24 weeks after DPC sensitization. The treatment denotes: therapeutic diphenylcyclopropenone sensitization with weekly scalp DPC. Total RNA extraction was carried out from unfractionated whole blood. The material was whole blood, obtained in connection with sensitization to the hapten diphenylcyclopropenone (DPC). This receptor was identified in a man aged 50 to 60 with alopecia areata. Some clones in this sample may be carry-over from other donors' samples.

The CDR3 DNA sequence: TGTGCCAGCAGTCTGGCCCCCACAGGAAACAACTACGAGCAGTACTTC. Amino acids: CASSLAPTGNNYEQYF. V gene TRBV27 combines with J gene TRBJ2-7, with D possibly matching TRBD1 (5 bases). The CDR3 sequence is 16 residues long. Germline V lookup: CDR1 MNHEY, CDR2 SMNVEV (reference sequence). The ends were cut back, 5 bases at V and 3 bases at J, with 20 bases in the middle.